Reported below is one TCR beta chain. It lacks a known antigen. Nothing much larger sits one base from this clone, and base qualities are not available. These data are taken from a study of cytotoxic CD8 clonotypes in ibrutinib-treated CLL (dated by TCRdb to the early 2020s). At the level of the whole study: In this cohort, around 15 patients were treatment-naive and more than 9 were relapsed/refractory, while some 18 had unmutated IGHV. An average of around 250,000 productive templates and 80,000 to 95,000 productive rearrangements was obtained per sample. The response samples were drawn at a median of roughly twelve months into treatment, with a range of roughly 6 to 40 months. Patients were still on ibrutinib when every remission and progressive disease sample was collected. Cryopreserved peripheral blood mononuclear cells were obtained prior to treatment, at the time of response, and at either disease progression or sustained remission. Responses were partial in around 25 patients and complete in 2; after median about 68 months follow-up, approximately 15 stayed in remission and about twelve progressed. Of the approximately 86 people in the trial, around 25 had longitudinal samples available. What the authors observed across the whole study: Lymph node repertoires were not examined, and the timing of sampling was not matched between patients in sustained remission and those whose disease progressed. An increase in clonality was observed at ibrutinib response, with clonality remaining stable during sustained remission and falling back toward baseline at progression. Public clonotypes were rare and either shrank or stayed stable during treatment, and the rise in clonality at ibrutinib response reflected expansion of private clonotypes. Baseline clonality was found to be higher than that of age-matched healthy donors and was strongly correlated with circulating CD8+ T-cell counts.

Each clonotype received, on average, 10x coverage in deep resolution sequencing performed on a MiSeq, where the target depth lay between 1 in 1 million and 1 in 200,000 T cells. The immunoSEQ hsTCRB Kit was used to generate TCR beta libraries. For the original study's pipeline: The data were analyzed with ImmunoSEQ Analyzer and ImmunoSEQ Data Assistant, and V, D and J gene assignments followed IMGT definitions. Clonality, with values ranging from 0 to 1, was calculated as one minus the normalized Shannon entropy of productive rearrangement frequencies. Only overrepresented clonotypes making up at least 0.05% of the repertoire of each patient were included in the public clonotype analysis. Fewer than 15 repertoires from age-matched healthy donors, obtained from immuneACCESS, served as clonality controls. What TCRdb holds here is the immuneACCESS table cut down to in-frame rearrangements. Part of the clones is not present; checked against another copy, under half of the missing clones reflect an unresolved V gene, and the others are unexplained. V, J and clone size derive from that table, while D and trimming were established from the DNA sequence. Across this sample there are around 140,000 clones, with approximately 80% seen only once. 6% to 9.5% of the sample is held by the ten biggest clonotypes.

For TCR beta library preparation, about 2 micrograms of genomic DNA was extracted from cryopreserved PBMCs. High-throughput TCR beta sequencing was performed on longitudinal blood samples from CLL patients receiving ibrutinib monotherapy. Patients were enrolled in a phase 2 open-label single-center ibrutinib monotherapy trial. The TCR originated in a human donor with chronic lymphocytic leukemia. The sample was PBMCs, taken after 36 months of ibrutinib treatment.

The CDR3 protein is CASSDFRGPDEQYF. DNA sequence: TGTGCCAGCAGTGACTTCAGGGGGCCCGACGAGCAGTACTTC. The sequence links TRBV6-1 to TRBJ2-7; the central 8 bases match TRBD1. Counted from cysteine to phenylalanine, this CDR3 has 14 amino acids. Only the CDR3 part of the read is kept: 42 bases, read in frame from the first base. CDR1 and CDR2, looked up from the germline V gene, are MNHNS and SASEGT. Relative to germline, V is missing 3 bases and J is missing 5 bases, with 6 bases of the junction outside any gene match.